This T cell receptor beta chain was captured by sequencing in a study of shared T cell receptors in the human thymus (dated by TCRdb to about 2021). Turning to the overall study: The study examined how the human thymus generates shared, self-reactive T-cell receptor alpha chains.

CDR1 and CDR2, looked up from the germline V gene (reference sequence), are SEHNR and FQNEAQ. V and J lose 9 bases and 6 bases, and a span of 5 bases separates them. Its CDR3 holds 10 amino acids, cysteine through phenylalanine. Solely the CDR3 DNA is kept, with 30 bases framed from the first base. Details on this clone: The antigen this receptor binds is unknown. The sample holds no much larger clone one base away, and base qualities are not on file.

The library was built by means of the immunoSEQ multiplex PCR assay. The clones in this table, taken by TCRdb from immuneACCESS, are in-frame only. Not every clone is retained; where verified, under half of the shortfall comes from an unresolved V gene, and the cause of the rest is unknown. The sample table shows just under 550,000 clones, and around three quarters are seen once. 0.013% of the sample is in the top ten clones. This sample was also put to use in a study of human thymus T cells. The second investigation adds: Donors were immunologically healthy infants undergoing open corrective cardiac surgery for congenital heart defects in Finland. Thymus tissue was collected as surgical resects that were removed during corrective cardiac surgery. Biased V and J gene segment usage appeared to be present in both thymic and peripheral blood repertoires. According to the related research, thymic TCR repertoires were highly overlapping among unrelated individuals. The study described the TCR alpha and beta repertoires in under ten infant thymus samples and four matching peripheral blood samples. The infant donors were about 7 to 244 days old, and the cohort included roughly six males and a couple of females. Thymocytes were released mechanically from tissue and stored at -70 °C as pellets of 10-30 million cells. A QIAsymphony instrument was used to extract genomic DNA from the frozen cell pellets. The immunoSEQ multiplex PCR assay was used to amplify the TCRB and TCRAD loci from a standardized quantity of quality-controlled genomic DNA. The V(D)J region was spanned by amplicons of a length sufficient to cover the CDR3 and to identify V and J genes. Amplicon sequencing was performed on an Illumina platform through the commercial immunoSEQ service. Primer bias and sequencing errors were corrected as previously described, and TCRAD and TCRB definitions were based on the IMGT database. Repertoires were analysed with immunoSEQ Analyzer 3.0 and VDJTools, covering basic statistics, V/J segment usage, diversity estimates, rarefaction and pairwise overlap. Chao1, ChaoE, Efron-Thisted, Shannon and inverse Simpson indices were used to estimate diversity, which was also estimated on datasets down-sampled to the smallest sample. Repertoire overlap used strict matching of CDR3 nucleotide sequence, V gene and J gene, with Jaccard-based multidimensional scaling clustering. On average, roughly 810,000 unique TCRB clonotypes were obtained from thymus samples, compared with 70,000 to 100,000 from blood samples.

This TCR derives from a boy in the first two years of life with a congenital heart defect. Donor details come from another sample of the same person, matched by shared clones. The sample consisted of thymocytes. This receptor chain uses TRBV7-9 and TRBJ2-2, with the identity of the D gene unclear. The sequence in DNA is TGTGCCAGAGGAGCCGGGGAGCTGTTTTTT. Its protein product is CARGAGELFF.